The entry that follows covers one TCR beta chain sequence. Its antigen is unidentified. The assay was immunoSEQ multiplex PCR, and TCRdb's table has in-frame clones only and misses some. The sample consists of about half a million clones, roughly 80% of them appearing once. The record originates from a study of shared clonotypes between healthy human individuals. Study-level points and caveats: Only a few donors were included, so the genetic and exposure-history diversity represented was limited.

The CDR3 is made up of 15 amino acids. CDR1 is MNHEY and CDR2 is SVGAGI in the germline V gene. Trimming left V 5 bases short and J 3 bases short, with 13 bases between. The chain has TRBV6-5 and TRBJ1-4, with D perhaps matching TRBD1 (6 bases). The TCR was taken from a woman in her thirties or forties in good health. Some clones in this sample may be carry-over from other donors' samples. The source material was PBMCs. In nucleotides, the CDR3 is TGTGCCAGCAGTACGGCAGGGGTTCCTAATGAAAAACTGTTTTTT. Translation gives CASSTAGVPNEKLFF.